Listed below are T cell receptor beta chains from one sample, sequenced in a study of OX40 agonist ivuxolimab in advanced cancers. Repertoires were generated with immunoSEQ multiplex PCR, while TCRdb's copy carries only in-frame clones and drops some. The sample holds 70,000 or so clones, around four fifths seen once. Sequenced material: CD4+ or CD8+ T cells sorted from blood, taken in a trial of the OX40 agonist ivuxolimab. These receptors all come from an adult with an advanced solid tumor such as melanoma, head and neck, liver or kidney cancer. CDR3s leave out the opening cysteine and the closing phenylalanine or tryptophan.

>TRBV7-8|TRBJ2-7
ASSLGEGRLGEQY
>TRBV5-4|TRBJ2-1
ASSPRDPLLEQF
>TRBV27|TRBJ2-1
ASSLRPLAGSPNEQF
>TRBV15|TRBJ1-1
ATSRDFGQGQTEAF
>TRBV30|TRBJ1-1
AWMVGWDTEAF
>TRBV18|TRBJ2-7
ASSRGAVTYEQY
>TRBV30|TRBJ2-2
AWSPYRVGAFDTGELF
>TRBV5-1|TRBJ1-6
ASSPQGARDSPLH
>TRBV5-5|TRBJ1-2
ASSARDRGEGYT
>TRBV14|TRBJ2-7
ASAQPGQRREQY
>TRBV18|TRBJ1-1
ASSPPRGGQVNTEAF
>TRBV10-2|TRBJ1-5
ASSADSTYQPQH
>TRBV14|TRBJ2-7
ASSLQSGAGFEQY
>TRBV5-1|TRBJ2-5
ASSSGTSAQETQY
>TRBV29-1|TRBJ2-1
SVVLGSSYNEQF
>TRBV6-6|TRBJ2-1
ASSYVGYEQF
>TRBV30|TRBJ1-2
AWSVRLRGGNYGYT
>TRBV19|TRBJ2-3
ASKKGQAERTDTQY
>TRBV30|TRBJ2-5
AWSTGLGETQY
>TRBV18|TRBJ2-5
ASSPNRGQETQY
>TRBV6-6|TRBJ2-1
ASRQDKGIYNEQF
>TRBV18|TRBJ1-1
ASSPMDVGAF
>TRBV27|TRBJ2-1
ASSLSTSGRWNEQF
>TRBV11-2|TRBJ2-2
ASSPRDRNTGELF
>TRBV28|TRBJ1-2
ASRMTGLWGYT
>TRBV2|TRBJ2-7
ATRGGHQYYEQY
>TRBV5-1|TRBJ1-2
ASSLVPEGSGT
>TRBV30|TRBJ1-2
AWKGRSNYGYT
>TRBV7-8|TRBJ2-7
ASSSGLAGGYEQY
>TRBV5-1|TRBJ1-3
ASSHEISGNTIY
>TRBV28|TRBJ1-3
ASSPGRAHSGNTIY
>TRBV2|TRBJ2-2
ASSLQGGGSTGELF
>TRBV11-2|TRBJ1-1
ASSLKTGEAF
>TRBV15|TRBJ2-5
ATSGGETQY
>TRBV5-1|TRBJ2-2
ASSWDGNTGELF
>TRBV7-6|TRBJ2-5
ASSLALRGETQY
>TRBV18|TRBJ2-2
ASSPWTPNTGELF
>TRBV19|TRBJ2-3
ASSGGESGGPGTDTQY
>TRBV6-1|TRBJ2-7
ASTGSFEQY
>TRBV7-2|TRBJ2-5
ASSLSRGETQY
>TRBV28|TRBJ2-2
ASSLWGAQAGELF
>TRBV2|TRBJ1-3
ASSEGGRPSGNTIY
>TRBV18|TRBJ1-2
ASSQQGQSRNYGYT
>TRBV10-3|TRBJ2-7
AISDSSNEQY
>TRBV21-1|TRBJ1-5
ASSPQGGEQPQH